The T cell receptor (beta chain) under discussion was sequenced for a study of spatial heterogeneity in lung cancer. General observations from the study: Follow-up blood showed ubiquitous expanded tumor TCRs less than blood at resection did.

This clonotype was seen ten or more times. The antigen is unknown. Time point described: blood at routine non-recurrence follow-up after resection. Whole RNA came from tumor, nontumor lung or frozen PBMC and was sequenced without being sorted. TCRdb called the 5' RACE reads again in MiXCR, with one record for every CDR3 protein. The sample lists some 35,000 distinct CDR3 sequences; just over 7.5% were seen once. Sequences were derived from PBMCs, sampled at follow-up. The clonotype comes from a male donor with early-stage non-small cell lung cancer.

CDR3 sequence reads: CASSLGDRSYNEQFF. For the CDR3, the DNA is TGTGCCAGCAGTCTTGGGGACAGGTCCTACAATGAGCAGTTCTTC. The chain employs TRBV6-6 and TRBJ2-1, with TRBD1 matching over 8 bases. J lost 1 base, V lost 5 bases, and 4 bases had no gene match. Germline CDR1 and CDR2: MNHNY and SVGAGI (reference sequence). CDR3 length equals 15 residues.